The following is a T cell receptor (beta chain) sequence with its context. This sample was taken from a study of blood T cell repertoires in COVID-19. Study information: PBMCs, B-cell-depleted T cells, or T cells were the source of the cDNA or gDNA that made up the material.

TCRdb keeps only in-frame clones here, not all; method: immunoSEQ multiplex PCR. Counted here are a few hundred thousand clones, around 85% occurring once; the ten biggest clones make up about 5%. The sample comprised peripheral blood. The origin of this receptor is a human donor in a cohort sampled during active COVID-19.

The CDR3 nucleotides read TGTGCCAGCAGCGTAGTCGGGACTAGCGTCGCCGGGGAGCTGTTTTTT. Translated, it gives CASSVVGTSVAGELFF. The chain has TRBV9 and TRBJ2-2, with 10 positions matching TRBD2. The V gene's germline CDR1 is SGDLS and CDR2 YYNGEE. CDR3 length equals 16 residues. Unmatched junction bases numbered 5, after V lost 0 bases and J lost 6 bases. The whole variable domain, remainder taken from reference TRBV9 and TRBJ2-2, is DSGVTQTPKHLITATGQRVTLRCSPRSGDLSVYWYQQSLDQGLQFLIQYYNGEERAKGNILERFSAQQFPDLHSELNLSSLELGDSALYFCASSVVGTSVAGELFFGEGSRLTVL.